Sequencing of this TCR beta chain was carried out in a study of blood T cell repertoires in COVID-19. Overall study context: T cells, B-cell-depleted T cells, or PBMCs supplied cDNA or gDNA.

Sequenced by immunoSEQ multiplex PCR; TCRdb stores in-frame clones only, minus some. Of roughly 50,000 clones in the sample, about 83% were seen once. Trimming cost V 0 bases and J 5 bases, with 10 bases left between them. The germline V gene encodes CDR1 LNHNV and CDR2 YYDKDF (reference sequence). The CDR3 length is 15 residues. The source of this sequence is a woman in her fifties or sixties with acute or convalescent COVID-19. The material sequenced was peripheral blood. The rearrangement uses TRBV15 and TRBJ2-2; D not resolved. As DNA, the CDR3 is TGTGCCACCAGCAGAGATCTAGATCGAACCGGGGAGCTGTTTTTT. Its protein product is CATSRDLDRTGELFF.